The rows below give T cell receptor beta chains drawn from one sample of a study of cytomegalovirus exposure and HLA in healthy donors. The assay was immunoSEQ multiplex PCR, and TCRdb's table has in-frame clones only and misses some. The sample includes some 180,000 clones, 75% to 90% of them seen just once. Sequences were obtained from PBMCs. The source is a male donor in good health and CMV-seronegative. CDR3s include the opening cysteine and the closing phenylalanine or tryptophan. The D gene is left open where the match is weak. Clone size appears in some rows only: once, few, many, or a class for an expanded clone.

CDR3aa: CASSLSGYEQYF
CDR3nt: TGTGCCAGCAGCTTGTCAGGTTACGAGCAGTACTTC
abundance: .
j_gene: TRBJ2-7
v_gene: TRBV7-2
d_gene: .

CDR3aa: CASSLQGNQETQYF
CDR3nt: TGTGCTAGCAGCCTACAGGGAAACCAAGAGACCCAGTACTTC
abundance: once
j_gene: TRBJ2-5
v_gene: TRBV7-7
d_gene: .

CDR3aa: CASSPNRGNYGYTF
CDR3nt: TGTGCCAGCTCACCCAACAGGGGTAACTATGGCTACACCTTC
abundance: .
j_gene: TRBJ1-2
v_gene: TRBV18
d_gene: TRBD1

CDR3aa: CASSVMTGTGTGYTF
CDR3nt: TGTGCCAGCAGCGTAATGACCGGGACAGGGACTGGCTACACCTTC
abundance: .
j_gene: TRBJ1-2
v_gene: TRBV9
d_gene: TRBD1

CDR3aa: CASSLGVAGGPETQYF
CDR3nt: TGTGCCAGCAGCTTGGGGGTAGCGGGGGGCCCAGAGACCCAGTACTTC
abundance: .
j_gene: TRBJ2-5
v_gene: TRBV5-4
d_gene: TRBD2

CDR3aa: CASSPRGVNNEKLFF
CDR3nt: TGTGCCAGTAGTCCCCGGGGGGTCAATAATGAAAAACTGTTTTTT
abundance: .
j_gene: TRBJ1-4
v_gene: TRBV19
d_gene: .

CDR3aa: CASRERGSYNEQFF
CDR3nt: TGTGCCAGTAGAGAGCGGGGGTCCTACAATGAGCAGTTCTTC
abundance: once
j_gene: TRBJ2-1
v_gene: TRBV19
d_gene: TRBD2

CDR3aa: CASSPNSDLAGNTIYF
CDR3nt: TGTGCCAGCAGCCCTAACAGTGATTTGGCTGGAAACACCATATATTTT
abundance: .
j_gene: TRBJ1-3
v_gene: TRBV7-9
d_gene: .

CDR3aa: CSVERPGQGDGYTF
CDR3nt: TGCAGCGTTGAACGGCCGGGACAGGGGGATGGCTACACCTTC
abundance: .
j_gene: TRBJ1-2
v_gene: TRBV29-1
d_gene: TRBD1

CDR3aa: CASSLGRVQISGANVLTF
CDR3nt: TGCGCCAGCAGCCTCGGCCGGGTCCAGATCTCTGGGGCCAACGTCCTGACTTTC
abundance: .
j_gene: TRBJ2-6
v_gene: TRBV4-3
d_gene: .

CDR3aa: CASSGGEHQPQHF
CDR3nt: TGTGCCAGCTCAGGAGGGGAGCATCAGCCCCAGCATTTT
abundance: few
j_gene: TRBJ1-5
v_gene: TRBV18
d_gene: .

CDR3aa: CASRVRGGGTEVFF
CDR3nt: TGTGCCAGCAGGGTTAGGGGGGGAGGCACTGAAGTTTTCTTT
abundance: .
j_gene: TRBJ1-1
v_gene: TRBV2
d_gene: .

CDR3aa: CASSATQGVRGNTIYF
CDR3nt: TGTGCCAGCAGCGCGACTCAGGGGGTGCGTGGAAACACCATATATTTT
abundance: .
j_gene: TRBJ1-3
v_gene: TRBV9
d_gene: TRBD1

CDR3aa: CASSLDAGQETQYF
CDR3nt: TGTGCCAGCAGCTTAGACGCAGGGCAAGAGACCCAGTACTTC
abundance: .
j_gene: TRBJ2-5
v_gene: TRBV7-2
d_gene: .

CDR3aa: CATQGSSGGADEQFF
CDR3nt: TGTGCCACCCAAGGGTCTAGCGGGGGGGCAGATGAGCAGTTCTTC
abundance: few
j_gene: TRBJ2-1
v_gene: TRBV15
d_gene: TRBD2

CDR3aa: CSVEDERAYGYTF
CDR3nt: TGCAGCGTTGAAGATGAGAGGGCTTATGGCTACACCTTC
abundance: few
j_gene: TRBJ1-2
v_gene: TRBV29-1
d_gene: .

CDR3aa: CASSEAVGDSMKPQHF
CDR3nt: TGTGCCAGCAGTGAAGCAGTGGGGGACAGTATGAAGCCCCAGCATTTT
abundance: .
j_gene: TRBJ1-5
v_gene: TRBV2
d_gene: TRBD1

CDR3aa: CASSEYLAETEQYF
CDR3nt: TGTGCCAGCAGTGAATACTTGGCGGAGACGGAGCAGTACTTC
abundance: .
j_gene: TRBJ2-7
v_gene: TRBV25-1
d_gene: .

CDR3aa: CASSLEVGTSGGRSYEQYF
CDR3nt: TGTGCCAGCAGCTTAGAAGTCGGGACTAGCGGGGGCCGGTCCTACGAGCAGTACTTC
abundance: few
j_gene: TRBJ2-7
v_gene: TRBV7-8
d_gene: TRBD2

CDR3aa: CAISDETRGQGYTF
CDR3nt: TGTGCCATCAGTGACGAGACGAGGGGGCAAGGCTACACCTTC
abundance: .
j_gene: TRBJ1-2
v_gene: TRBV10-3
d_gene: TRBD1

CDR3aa: CASSFGVSNQPQHF
CDR3nt: TGTGCCAGCAGCTTCGGGGTTAGCAATCAGCCCCAGCATTTT
abundance: few
j_gene: TRBJ1-5
v_gene: TRBV7-8
d_gene: .

CDR3aa: CASSQNRGQGNYNEQFF
CDR3nt: TGCGCCAGCAGTCAAAACCGGGGACAGGGGAACTACAATGAGCAGTTCTTC
abundance: few
j_gene: TRBJ2-1
v_gene: TRBV23-1
d_gene: TRBD1

CDR3aa: CASSLVASGYTF
CDR3nt: TGTGCCAGCAGCTTGGTCGCCAGTGGCTACACCTTC
abundance: .
j_gene: TRBJ1-2
v_gene: TRBV5-6
d_gene: .

CDR3aa: CASSPGAGTDTQYF
CDR3nt: TGTGCCAGCTCACCAGGGGCCGGCACAGATACGCAGTATTTT
abundance: few
j_gene: TRBJ2-3
v_gene: TRBV18
d_gene: .

CDR3aa: CASSWGRGLFRTQYF
CDR3nt: TGTGCCAGCAGCTGGGGAAGGGGGCTATTCAGGACCCAGTACTTC
abundance: .
j_gene: TRBJ2-5
v_gene: TRBV7-2
d_gene: TRBD1

CDR3aa: CASSQETYVAGRERGYTF
CDR3nt: TGTGCCAGCAGCCAGGAAACTTACGTGGCAGGGCGGGAGCGTGGCTACACCTTC
abundance: once
j_gene: TRBJ1-2
v_gene: TRBV14
d_gene: .

CDR3aa: CASSSNGVSGYEQYF
CDR3nt: TGCGCCAGCAGCTCGAACGGGGTGAGTGGCTACGAGCAGTACTTC
abundance: few
j_gene: TRBJ2-7
v_gene: TRBV5-1
d_gene: .

CDR3aa: CASSPRGAYGYTF
CDR3nt: TGTGCCAGCAGTCCCAGGGGTGCCTATGGCTACACCTTC
abundance: .
j_gene: TRBJ1-2
v_gene: TRBV7-2
d_gene: .

CDR3aa: CASSPGQAGANVLTF
CDR3nt: TGTGCCAGTAGTCCCGGACAGGCTGGGGCCAACGTCCTGACTTTC
abundance: .
j_gene: TRBJ2-6
v_gene: TRBV19
d_gene: TRBD1

CDR3aa: CASSIGVGGSNTEAFF
CDR3nt: TGTGCCAGTAGTATAGGGGTGGGGGGTTCGAACACTGAAGCTTTCTTT
abundance: .
j_gene: TRBJ1-1
v_gene: TRBV19
d_gene: .

CDR3aa: CASRGGTQANYGYTF
CDR3nt: TGTGCCAGCAGGGGGGGGACGCAGGCTAACTATGGCTACACCTTC
abundance: .
j_gene: TRBJ1-2
v_gene: TRBV6-1
d_gene: .

CDR3aa: CASSSLEESTDTQYF
CDR3nt: TGCGCCAGCAGCTCCCTGGAGGAGAGCACAGATACGCAGTATTTT
abundance: few
j_gene: TRBJ2-3
v_gene: TRBV5-1
d_gene: .

CDR3aa: CASSFSGLDAEQFF
CDR3nt: TGTGCCAGCAGCTTCTCGGGACTAGACGCTGAGCAGTTCTTC
abundance: once
j_gene: TRBJ2-1
v_gene: TRBV11-2
d_gene: TRBD2

CDR3aa: CASSLQGQNTEAFF
CDR3nt: TGTGCCAGCAGCTTGCAGGGACAGAACACTGAAGCTTTCTTT
abundance: .
j_gene: TRBJ1-1
v_gene: TRBV5-4
d_gene: .

CDR3aa: CASGSPRGVYQETQYF
CDR3nt: TGTGCCAGCGGCTCCCCCCGGGGTGTGTACCAAGAGACCCAGTACTTC
abundance: .
j_gene: TRBJ2-5
v_gene: TRBV7-8
d_gene: .

CDR3aa: CASRSGGPSTDTQYF
CDR3nt: TGTGCCAGCCGGTCTGGGGGCCCAAGCACAGATACGCAGTATTTT
abundance: .
j_gene: TRBJ2-3
v_gene: TRBV6-5
d_gene: .

CDR3aa: CASSPRGSEAFF
CDR3nt: TGTGCCAGCAGCCCACGGGGATCTGAAGCTTTCTTT
abundance: .
j_gene: TRBJ1-1
v_gene: TRBV7-6
d_gene: .

CDR3aa: CASSQEAGASYGGYTF
CDR3nt: TGCGCCAGCAGCCAAGAGGCAGGGGCCAGTTATGGGGGCTACACCTTC
abundance: .
j_gene: TRBJ1-2
v_gene: TRBV4-3
d_gene: .

CDR3aa: CASGRAGAQHF
CDR3nt: TGTGCCAGCGGGCGGGCAGGAGCCCAGCATTTT
abundance: .
j_gene: TRBJ1-5
v_gene: TRBV19
d_gene: .

CDR3aa: CASSDPAQINVGGGYTF
CDR3nt: TGTGCCAGCAGTGACCCAGCACAGATAAATGTGGGGGGTGGCTACACCTTC
abundance: .
j_gene: TRBJ1-2
v_gene: TRBV2
d_gene: .

CDR3aa: CASRGDRGAPSYNSPLHF
CDR3nt: TGTGCCAGCAGGGGAGACAGGGGAGCGCCCTCCTATAATTCACCCCTCCACTTT
abundance: .
j_gene: TRBJ1-6
v_gene: TRBV21-1
d_gene: .

CDR3aa: CASSPQAQGTYEQYF
CDR3nt: TGTGCCAGCAGCCCCCAAGCACAGGGGACCTACGAGCAGTACTTC
abundance: .
j_gene: TRBJ2-7
v_gene: TRBV11-2
d_gene: TRBD1

CDR3aa: CASSSPGYTF
CDR3nt: TGTGCCTCTTCTTCCCCGGGCTACACCTTC
abundance: .
j_gene: TRBJ1-2
v_gene: TRBV27
d_gene: .

CDR3aa: CASSLEGRGKTQYF
CDR3nt: TGCGCCAGCAGCTTGGAGGGGCGGGGAAAGACCCAGTACTTC
abundance: .
j_gene: TRBJ2-5
v_gene: TRBV5-1
d_gene: .

CDR3aa: CASSLALVTSGEETQYF
CDR3nt: TGTGCCAGCAGCTTGGCACTTGTGACTAGCGGGGAAGAGACCCAGTACTTC
abundance: .
j_gene: TRBJ2-5
v_gene: TRBV5-4
d_gene: TRBD2

CDR3aa: CATSSGIFLEQYF
CDR3nt: TGCGCCACCAGCTCGGGGATTTTTCTCGAGCAGTACTTC
abundance: .
j_gene: TRBJ2-7
v_gene: TRBV10-1
d_gene: .

CDR3aa: CASSLSWRGEKLFF
CDR3nt: TGTGCCAGCAGTTTATCGTGGCGGGGGGAAAAACTGTTTTTT
abundance: .
j_gene: TRBJ1-4
v_gene: TRBV27
d_gene: .

CDR3aa: CASSGQGEQYF
CDR3nt: TGCGCCAGCAGTGGGCAGGGTGAGCAGTACTTC
abundance: .
j_gene: TRBJ2-7
v_gene: TRBV10-1
d_gene: .

CDR3aa: CASSFGQGKNIQYF
CDR3nt: TGCGCCAGCAGCTTTGGCCAGGGGAAAAACATTCAGTACTTC
abundance: .
j_gene: TRBJ2-4
v_gene: TRBV5-1
d_gene: .

CDR3aa: CASSSQGYEQYF
CDR3nt: TGCGCCAGCAGCTCGCAGGGTTACGAGCAGTACTTC
abundance: .
j_gene: TRBJ2-7
v_gene: TRBV5-1
d_gene: .

CDR3aa: CAIHRDRGSAEAFF
CDR3nt: TGTGCCATACACCGGGACAGGGGTTCCGCTGAAGCTTTCTTT
abundance: few
j_gene: TRBJ1-1
v_gene: TRBV10-3
d_gene: TRBD1

CDR3aa: CASSPGGWSDTQYF
CDR3nt: TGCGCCAGCAGCCCGGGGGGTTGGTCAGATACGCAGTATTTT
abundance: .
j_gene: TRBJ2-3
v_gene: TRBV4-1
d_gene: TRBD2

CDR3aa: CASSESAQDTDTQYF
CDR3nt: TGCGCCAGCAGTGAGTCGGCCCAAGACACAGATACGCAGTATTTT
abundance: .
j_gene: TRBJ2-3
v_gene: TRBV10-1
d_gene: .

CDR3aa: CASSEVGQLNSPLHF
CDR3nt: TGTGCCAGCAGTGAAGTGGGCCAGCTTAATTCACCCCTCCACTTT
abundance: .
j_gene: TRBJ1-6
v_gene: TRBV6-1
d_gene: .

CDR3aa: CASSLARGGDYGYTF
CDR3nt: TGTGCCAGCAGCTTAGCCAGGGGAGGGGACTATGGCTACACCTTC
abundance: .
j_gene: TRBJ1-2
v_gene: TRBV11-2
d_gene: .

CDR3aa: CAWSRDSTTEAFF
CDR3nt: TGTGCCTGGAGCCGGGACAGCACCACTGAAGCTTTCTTT
abundance: few
j_gene: TRBJ1-1
v_gene: TRBV30
d_gene: TRBD1

CDR3aa: CASSPGQGQGRTEAFF
CDR3nt: TGTGCCAGCAGCCCGGGACAGGGGCAGGGGCGCACTGAAGCTTTCTTT
abundance: few
j_gene: TRBJ1-1
v_gene: TRBV4-2
d_gene: TRBD1

CDR3aa: CARRNPGQEAFF
CDR3nt: TGTGCCAGAAGAAACCCGGGACAAGAAGCTTTCTTT
abundance: .
j_gene: TRBJ1-1
v_gene: TRBV2
d_gene: .

CDR3aa: CASSREQGRPEKLFF
CDR3nt: TGTGCCAGCTCACGGGAACAGGGACGACCTGAAAAACTGTTTTTT
abundance: .
j_gene: TRBJ1-4
v_gene: TRBV18
d_gene: .